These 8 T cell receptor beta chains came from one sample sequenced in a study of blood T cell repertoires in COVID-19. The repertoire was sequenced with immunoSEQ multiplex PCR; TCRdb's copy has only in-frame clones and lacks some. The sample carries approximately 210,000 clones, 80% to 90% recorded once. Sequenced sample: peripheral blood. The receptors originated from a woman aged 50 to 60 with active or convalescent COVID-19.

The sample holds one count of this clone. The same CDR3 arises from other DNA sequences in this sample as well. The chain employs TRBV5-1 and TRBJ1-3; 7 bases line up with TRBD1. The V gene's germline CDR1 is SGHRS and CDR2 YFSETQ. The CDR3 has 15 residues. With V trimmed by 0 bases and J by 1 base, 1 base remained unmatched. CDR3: CASSLAGQSGNTIYF. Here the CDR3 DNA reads TGCGCCAGCAGCTTGGCGGGACAGTCTGGAAACACCATATATTTT.

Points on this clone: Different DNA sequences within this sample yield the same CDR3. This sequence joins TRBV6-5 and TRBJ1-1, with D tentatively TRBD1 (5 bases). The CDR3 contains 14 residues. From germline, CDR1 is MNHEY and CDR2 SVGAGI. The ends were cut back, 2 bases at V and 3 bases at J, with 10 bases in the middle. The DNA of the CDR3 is TGTGCCAGCAGTTACCGGCAGGGCTACACTGAAGCTTTCTTT. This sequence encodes CASSYRQGYTEAFF.

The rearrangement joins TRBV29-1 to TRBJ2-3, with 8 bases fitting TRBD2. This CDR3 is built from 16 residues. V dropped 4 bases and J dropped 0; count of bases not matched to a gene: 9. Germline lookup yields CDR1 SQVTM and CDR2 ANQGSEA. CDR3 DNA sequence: TGCAGCGTTGGCAGTCGGGCGGGGGGAAGCACAGATACGCAGTATTTT. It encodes CSVGSRAGGSTDTQYF.

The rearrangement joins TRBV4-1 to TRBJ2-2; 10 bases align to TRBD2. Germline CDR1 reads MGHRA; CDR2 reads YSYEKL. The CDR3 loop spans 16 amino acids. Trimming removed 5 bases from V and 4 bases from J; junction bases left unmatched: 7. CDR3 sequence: CASSASGGAVTGELFF. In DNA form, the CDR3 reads TGCGCCAGCAGCGCCAGCGGGGGGGCCGTCACCGGGGAGCTGTTTTTT.

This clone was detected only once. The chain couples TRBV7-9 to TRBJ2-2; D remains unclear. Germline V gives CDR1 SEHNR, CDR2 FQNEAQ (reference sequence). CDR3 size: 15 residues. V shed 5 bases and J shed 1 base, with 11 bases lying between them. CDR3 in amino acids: CASSPWARNTGELFF. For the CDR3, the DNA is TGTGCCAGCAGCCCTTGGGCCCGGAACACCGGGGAGCTGTTTTTT.

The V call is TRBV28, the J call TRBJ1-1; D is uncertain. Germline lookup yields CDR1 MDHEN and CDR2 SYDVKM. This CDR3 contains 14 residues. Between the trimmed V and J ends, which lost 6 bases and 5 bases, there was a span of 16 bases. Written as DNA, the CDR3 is TGTGCCAGCAGCCCAATAGCTAAGCGGACTGAAGCTTTCTTT. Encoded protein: CASSPIAKRTEAFF.

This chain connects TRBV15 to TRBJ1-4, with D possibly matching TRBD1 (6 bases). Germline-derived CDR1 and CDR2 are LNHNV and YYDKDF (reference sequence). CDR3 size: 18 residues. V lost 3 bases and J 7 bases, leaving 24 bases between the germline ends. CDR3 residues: CATSRGKTGGHGSEKLFF. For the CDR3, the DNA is TGTGCCACCAGCAGGGGCAAAACGGGGGGCCACGGAAGTGAAAAACTGTTTTTT.

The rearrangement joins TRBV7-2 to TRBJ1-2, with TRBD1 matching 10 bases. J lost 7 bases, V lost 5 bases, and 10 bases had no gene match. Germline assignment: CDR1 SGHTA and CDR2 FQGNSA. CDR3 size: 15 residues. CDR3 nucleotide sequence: TGTGCCAGCAGCGAGACAGGGGGCCTAGCAGTTGGCTACACCTTC. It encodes CASSETGGLAVGYTF.